These 27 T cell receptor beta chains were sequenced from one sample in a study of blood T cells in healthy people across ages. Through a sample-barcoded 5' primer and a J-beta primer mix, a second PCR was run for roughly 7 to 12 cycles. TCRdb processed the 5' RACE reads anew with MiXCR; each CDR3 protein has one entry. In the table there are approximately 790,000 distinct CDR3 sequences, about 62% of which are singletons. The sequencing input was blood. These receptors were collected from a man aged 30 to 45 in good health.

The chain couples TRBV7-2 to TRBJ2-7, with a weak D call TRBD2 (6 bases). CDR3 length equals 11 residues. Germline CDR1 SGHTA, CDR2 FQGNSA. V dropped 8 bases and J dropped 6 bases, with 11 bases sitting between them. The CDR3 bases are TGTGCCAGCGTCCGGGGACTCGAGCAGTACTTC. It codes for CASVRGLEQYF. Full variable domain (rest looked up from reference TRBV7-2 and TRBJ2-7): GAGVSQSPSNKVTEKGKDVELRCDPISGHTALYWYRQSLGQGLEFLIYFQGNSAPDKSGLPSDRFSAERTGGSVSTLTIQRTQQEDSAVYLCASVRGLEQYFGPGTRLTVT.

CDR3 sequence reads: CSVGVTDRGTSYEQYF. The CDR3 DNA reads TGCAGCGTTGGTGTAACGGACAGGGGAACTTCCTACGAGCAGTACTTC. This sequence joins TRBV29-1 and TRBJ2-5, with 9 bases fitting TRBD1. Near its end, the DNA agrees better with TRBJ2-7, so the J call may be wrong. Germline values: CDR1 SQVTM, CDR2 ANQGSEA. The CDR3 runs 16 residues.

The rearrangement joins TRBV21-1 to TRBJ2-3; the DNA was not compared with TRBD1, the D call given in the table. TRBV21-1 is an annotated pseudogene. This CDR3 comprises 15 residues. The CDR3 nucleotides read TGTGCCAGCAGCAACACAAGGGACCACACAGATACGCAGTATTTT. It translates to CASSNTRDHTDTQYF.

This chain joins TRBV9 and TRBJ2-5, with 11 bases that match TRBD2. Germline V gives CDR1 SGDLS, CDR2 YYNGEE. Germline trimming cut 8 bases from V and 2 bases from J; bases unmatched to any gene: 8. The CDR3 is 15 amino acids. CDR3 region: CASARLAGPQETQYF. The CDR3 DNA sequence: TGTGCCAGTGCTCGACTAGCGGGGCCTCAAGAGACCCAGTACTTC.

The V gene is TRBV20-1, the J gene TRBJ1-2; D is undetermined. The germline gives CDR1 DFQATT, CDR2 SNEGSKA (reference sequence). Trimming removed 4 bases from V and 4 bases from J, with 13 bases in between. The CDR3 is 13 residues long. The CDR3 here is CSATKTGSYGYTF. DNA for the CDR3: TGCAGTGCTACCAAAACTGGGAGCTATGGCTACACCTTC.

The chain joins TRBV4-3 to TRBJ2-4; 10 positions match TRBD1. CDR1 LGHNA and CDR2 YSLEER come from the germline V gene. CDR3 length: 16 amino acids. The ends lost 2 bases at V and 13 bases at J; junction bases unmatched: 14. Written as DNA, the CDR3 is TGCGCCAGCAGCCAAAGGACAGGGGGTTCCTACAATGAGCAGTACTTC. It is translated as CASSQRTGGSYNEQYF.

The chain links TRBV10-3 to TRBJ1-2; D ambiguous. The V and J ends lost 1 base and 6 bases respectively, with 3 bases between them. CDR3 length: 11 amino acids. CDR1 ENHRY and CDR2 SYGVKD come from the germline V gene. The CDR3 bases are TGTGCCATCAGTGAGTGGGATGGCTACACCTTC. Amino acid sequence: CAISEWDGYTF.

This chain connects TRBV5-1 to TRBJ1-4, with D hard to call. Trimming stripped 0 bases from V and 0 bases from J, with 6 bases between. From germline, CDR1 is SGHRS and CDR2 YFSETQ. The length of the CDR3 is 15 residues. CDR3 protein: CASSLERATNEKLFF. The CDR3 coding sequence is TGCGCCAGCAGCTTGGAGCGTGCAACTAATGAAAAACTGTTTTTT.

V gene TRBV29-1 combines with J gene TRBJ2-7; possible D gene TRBD2, 6 bases. Germline V CDR1 and CDR2: SQVTM, ANQGSEA. V gave up 6 bases and J gave up 6 bases, with 21 bases separating them. The CDR3 runs 14 residues. The CDR3 is CSVARGGQGGEQYF. The CDR3 coding sequence is TGCAGCGTCGCTAGAGGAGGGCAGGGAGGCGAGCAGTACTTC.

J is TRBJ2-3 and V is TRBV3-1; D call uncertain. Germline V lookup: CDR1 LGHDT, CDR2 YNNKEL (reference sequence). This CDR3 is built from 13 residues. V lost 2 bases, J lost 4 bases, and 7 bases lay in between. CDR3 amino acids: CASSQFVSDTQYF. The CDR3 bases are TGTGCCAGCAGCCAATTTGTCTCAGATACGCAGTATTTT.

The V and J genes are TRBV7-2 and TRBJ2-3; 9 bases are shared with TRBD2. V gave up 3 bases and J gave up 4 bases; unmatched junction bases: 5. The CDR3 contains 15 residues. Germline loops: CDR1 SGHTA, CDR2 FQGNSA. The CDR3 sequence: CASSFSRGGADTQYF. The CDR3 region has the DNA TGTGCCAGCAGCTTCTCGCGGGGGGGGGCAGATACGCAGTATTTT.

The chain uses TRBV7-2 and TRBJ2-5; 14 bases are a match to TRBD2. The trim removed 5 bases at V and 0 bases at J, leaving 8 bases unmatched. CDR1 and CDR2 from the germline V gene are SGHTA and FQGNSA. The CDR3 contains 18 residues. The CDR3 protein is CASSPRTSGGSYQETQYF. DNA of the CDR3: TGTGCCAGCAGCCCCAGGACTAGCGGGGGGTCCTACCAAGAGACCCAGTACTTC.

V is TRBV29-1 and J is TRBJ1-1; D not resolved. The CDR3 has 13 residues. The V gene lost 2 bases and the J gene lost 1 base, with 8 bases spanning the gap. Germline V CDR1 and CDR2: SQVTM, ANQGSEA. This CDR3 reads CSVEYESNTEAFF. The DNA for the CDR3 is TGCAGCGTTGAATACGAATCGAACACTGAAGCTTTCTTT.

This clonotype came up once. V and J are TRBV10-3 and TRBJ2-1; a possible D gene is TRBD1 (6 bases). The CDR3 totals 14 residues. Germline CDR1 is ENHRY and CDR2 is SYGVKD. Trimming cost V 6 bases and J 0 bases, with 9 bases left between them. The CDR3 reads CAIRNRDSYNEQFF. The CDR3 region has the DNA TGTGCCATCAGAAACAGGGACTCCTACAATGAGCAGTTCTTC.

This clonotype has just a few counts. The CDR3 region is CAINGPRGEQFF. CDR3 coding DNA: TGTGCCATCAACGGTCCGAGGGGTGAGCAGTTCTTC. V usage is TRBV10-3 and J usage is TRBJ2-1, with D perhaps matching TRBD1 or TRBD2 (5 bases each). Trimming stripped 7 bases from V and 9 bases from J, with 13 bases between. The CDR3 loop spans 12 amino acids. Germline CDR1 is ENHRY and CDR2 is SYGVKD.

The chain is built from TRBV20-1 and TRBJ1-2; 8 nucleotides line up with TRBD1. Germline values: CDR1 DFQATT, CDR2 SNEGSKA (reference sequence). V lost 2 bases, J lost 6 bases, and 11 bases stayed unmatched. The CDR3 is 15 residues long. CDR3 bases: TGCAGTGCTAGAAACCTTGGACAGGGACCTCATGGCTACACCTTC. Translating gives CSARNLGQGPHGYTF.

The chain has TRBV5-1 and TRBJ2-1, with D possibly being TRBD1 or TRBD2 (6 bases each). V was trimmed by 0 bases and J by 0 bases, leaving 13 bases between them. The V gene's germline CDR1 is SGHRS and CDR2 YFSETQ. This CDR3 has 17 residues. The chain's CDR3 is CASSLGGAGSSYNEQFF. CDR3 DNA: TGCGCCAGCAGCTTGGGGGGGGCAGGGAGCTCCTACAATGAGCAGTTCTTC.

This clonotype showed up just a few times. This chain connects TRBV4-3 to TRBJ1-2; TRBD1 is a possible D gene (6 bases). The V gene lost 0 bases and the J gene lost 4 bases, with 12 bases spanning the gap. The CDR3 has 15 amino acids. Germline CDR1 reads LGHNA; CDR2 reads YSLEER. The CDR3 protein is CASSQEGRGGYGYTF. Here the CDR3 DNA reads TGCGCCAGCAGCCAAGAAGGCAGGGGCGGCTATGGCTACACCTTC.

The J gene is TRBJ2-3, the V gene TRBV5-1, with 8 bases lining up with TRBD1. V dropped 6 bases and J dropped 6; count of bases not matched to a gene: 9. The CDR3 extends over 14 amino acids. CDR1 SGHRS and CDR2 YFSETQ come from the germline V gene. The CDR3 here is CASNTGTGPDTQYF. Written as DNA, the CDR3 is TGCGCCAGCAACACCGGGACAGGTCCTGATACGCAGTATTTT.

The chain is built from TRBV7-2 and TRBJ1-2; D is perhaps TRBD1 (5 bases). The V and J ends lost 4 bases and 1 base respectively, with 16 bases between them. This CDR3 region has 16 residues. The V gene's germline CDR1 is SGHTA and CDR2 FQGNSA. The CDR3: CASSSPRGSLNYGYTF. Written as DNA, the CDR3 is TGTGCCAGCAGCTCCCCCCGGGGCAGCCTTAACTATGGCTACACCTTC.

Remarks on this clonotype: A read error may be the cause here, since a much bigger clone is one base away. The chain employs TRBV7-2 and TRBJ2-5; TRBD2 is a possible D gene (5 bases). Germline loops: CDR1 SGHTA, CDR2 FQGNSA. This CDR3 comprises 14 residues. The CDR3, as DNA: TGTGCCAGCAGCTTAGTTCATCGTGGGGAGACCCGGTACTTC. Amino acid sequence: CASSLVHRGETRYF.

The chain links TRBV7-2 to TRBJ2-4; TRBD2 agrees at 10 bases. Trimming cost V 3 bases and J 6 bases; bases outside gene matches: 11. The germline V gene encodes CDR1 SGHTA and CDR2 FQGNSA. The CDR3 is 17 residues long. The CDR3 DNA sequence: TGTGCCAGCAGCTTCTTGCCTAGCGGGGGTCGGGGAAACATTCAGTACTTC. It specifies CASSFLPSGGRGNIQYF.

The CDR3 loop reads CASSLGTGITSYEQYF. CDR3 coding DNA: TGCGCCAGCAGCTTGGGGACAGGGATTACGTCCTACGAGCAGTACTTC. The chain uses TRBV5-1 and TRBJ2-4; TRBD1 aligns across 8 bases. The J call may not be correct, given that the DNA end is closer to TRBJ2-7. The length of the CDR3 is 16 residues. Germline assignment: CDR1 SGHRS and CDR2 YFSETQ.

This chain uses TRBV20-1 with TRBJ2-1; TRBD2 aligns across 11 bases. J gave up 2 bases and V 6 bases, and 6 bases lay outside the gene matches. Germline V gene lookup returns CDR1 DFQATT and CDR2 SNEGSKA (reference sequence). This CDR3 has 15 amino acids. The CDR3 sequence is CSAHNSGGAYNEQFF. In DNA form, the CDR3 reads TGCAGTGCGCACAATAGCGGGGGGGCCTACAATGAGCAGTTCTTC.

The chain couples TRBV6-5 to TRBJ2-3, with TRBD2 as a possible D gene (5 bases). Germline V CDR1 and CDR2: MNHEY, SVGAGI. Trimming pared 2 bases from V and 1 base from J, leaving 10 bases between. The CDR3 length is 15 residues. CDR3 sequence: CASSYRGDGTDTQYF. The CDR3 DNA reads TGTGCCAGCAGTTACCGGGGAGATGGCACAGATACGCAGTATTTT.

This rearrangement joins TRBV13 to TRBJ2-6, with D uncertain. Trimming pared 5 bases from V and 1 base from J, leaving 21 bases between. Germline assignment: CDR1 PRHDT and CDR2 FYEKMQ (reference sequence). The CDR3 runs 19 residues. CDR3 bases: TGTGCCAGCAGCCCGGCTGGCCAGTTAGAGGATTCTGGGGCCAACGTCCTGACTTTC. Encoded protein: CASSPAGQLEDSGANVLTF.

The rearrangement joins TRBV4-3 to TRBJ2-7; 8 nucleotides match TRBD1. Germline trimming cut 4 bases from V and 0 bases from J; bases unmatched to any gene: 2. Germline V gene sequence: CDR1 LGHNA, CDR2 YSLEER. The CDR3 runs to 14 residues. The CDR3, as DNA: TGCGCCAGCAGCCGACAGGGGTACTCCTACGAGCAGTACTTC. Translation: CASSRQGYSYEQYF.